One and the same sample provided the 24 T cell receptor beta chains below, sequenced in a study of tumor and adjacent non-tumor tissue in lung cancer. No cell sorting was done before RNA was extracted from the tissue. The normal lung tissue was taken more than 3 cm from the tumor edge. TCRbeta libraries were built with three rounds of nested PCR, modified from ARM-PCR. TCRdb recomputed calls from the multiplex PCR reads with MiXCR, one row per CDR3 protein. The profile covers some 80,000 distinct CDR3 sequences, with around 82% appearing a single time and 21% taken by the ten largest. Input material: distant non-tumor lung tissue. These receptors came from a woman aged 45-65 years with non-small cell lung cancer.

Sample share makes this clonotype medium-sized. The V and J genes are TRBV6-5 and TRBJ2-7, with D maybe TRBD1 (6 bases). With 5 bases removed from V and 3 bases from J, the gap between germline ends came to 11 bases. Germline loops: CDR1 MNHEY, CDR2 SVGAGI. CDR3 length: 13 amino acids. The chain's CDR3 is CASSLRQDYEQYF. As DNA, the CDR3 is TGTGCCAGCAGTCTCCGACAGGACTACGAGCAGTACTTC.

Worth noting for this clonotype: At one boundary the junction diverges from the germline segment, which might be a read error. The V gene is TRBV13, the J gene TRBJ1-2; D might be TRBD1 (6 bases). The germline V gene encodes CDR1 PRHDT and CDR2 FYEKMQ (reference sequence). The CDR3 consists of 13 residues. This CDR3 reads CAISRSGDYGHTF. As DNA, the CDR3 is TGTGCCATCAGCCGGTCAGGGGACTATGGCCACACCTTC.

The J gene is TRBJ2-5, the V gene TRBV29-1, with D possibly matching TRBD1 (5 bases). The CDR3 totals 14 residues. Germline V gives CDR1 SQVTM, CDR2 ANQGSEA. The germline V and J ends were trimmed by 2 bases and 4 bases, with 14 bases remaining between them. CDR3 bases: TGCAGCGTTGAACATGATTCAAGGGGAGAGACCCAGTACTTC. Protein sequence: CSVEHDSRGETQYF.

This clonotype was seen ten or more times. The chain links TRBV28 to TRBJ1-2; D gene ambiguous. The ends were cut back, 6 bases at V and 3 bases at J, with 11 bases in the middle. Germline CDR1 reads MDHEN; CDR2 reads SYDVKM. CDR3 length: 13 amino acids. The CDR3 bases are TGTGCCAGCAGGGGGTGGCAGCACTATGGCTACACCTTC. This translates into CASRGWQHYGYTF.

This clonotype appeared a single time. The junction does not match germline at one end; this may be a read error. The chain joins TRBV29-1 to TRBJ2-5; tentatively, D is TRBD2 (6 bases). The germline V gene has CDR1 SQVTM and CDR2 ANQGSEA. This CDR3 is 14 amino acids long. For the CDR3, the DNA is TGTAGCGTTGAAGATGGTTGGCGGGGAGAGGCCCAGTACTTC. This codes for CSVEDGWRGEAQYF. Drawing the rest from reference TRBV29-1 and TRBJ2-5, the complete variable domain is SAVISQKPSRDICQRGTSLTIQCQVDSQVTMMFWYRQQPGQSLTLIATANQGSEATYESGFVIDKFPISRPNLTFSTLTVSNMSPEDSSIYLCSVEDGWRGEAQYFGPGTRLLVL.

This clonotype was detected once. The V call is TRBV6-6, the J call TRBJ1-1; TRBD1 aligns across 7 bases. Germline V CDR1 and CDR2: MNHNY, SVGAGI (reference sequence). There are 15 residues in the CDR3. V lost 10 bases to trimming and J lost 4 bases; unmatched junction nucleotides: 15. The chain's CDR3 is CANSEIGTEGTEAFF. CDR3 nucleotides: TGTGCCAACAGCGAGATTGGGACAGAGGGCACTGAAGCTTTCTTT.

A remark on this clonotype: An end of the junction differs from the germline gene, which may be a read error. V usage is TRBV5-4 and J usage is TRBJ2-7, with TRBD2 as a possible D gene (6 bases). This CDR3 has 13 residues. In germline, CDR1 is SGHNT, CDR2 YYREEE (reference sequence). The CDR3 is CAGSLTSSNEQYF. CDR3 nucleotides: TGTGCCGGCAGCTTGACTAGTAGCAACGAGCAGTACTTC.

Comment on this clonotype: A much larger clone lies one base from this, so it may be a read error. The chain has TRBV28 and TRBJ2-1, with D perhaps given as TRBD1 or TRBD2 (5 bases each). Trimming shortened V by 3 bases and J by 0 bases, and 9 bases separated the two germline ends. The CDR3 sequence is 15 residues long. Germline V gives CDR1 MDHEN, CDR2 SYDVKM. The CDR3 nucleotides read TGTGCCAGCAGTTTCGGGACGACCTCCTACAATGAGCAGTTCTTC. Its translation is CASSFGTTSYNEQFF.

The table lists this clonotype with a count of one. The rearrangement joins TRBV20-1 to TRBJ2-7; TRBD1 agrees at 10 bases. Germline V gives CDR1 DFQATT, CDR2 SNEGSKA (reference sequence). Trimming cost V 6 bases and J 10 bases; bases outside gene matches: 18. The CDR3 is 15 amino acids. The CDR3 region is CSAAGTGDFLGDQYF. DNA for the CDR3: TGCAGTGCGGCCGGGACAGGGGACTTCTTGGGCGACCAGTACTTC.

This chain's CDR3 is CASSHEDGGTDEQFF. The CDR3 DNA reads as TGTGCCAGCAGCCATGAAGACGGCGGGACGGATGAGCAGTTCTTC. The chain links TRBV4-2 to TRBJ2-1; possibly TRBD2 for D (6 bases). The CDR3 totals 15 residues. The V gene's germline CDR1 is LGHNA and CDR2 YNFKEQ. Trimming pared 3 bases from V and 8 bases from J, leaving 17 bases between.

As concerns this clonotype: A much larger clone differs by one base, so this may be a read error. The chain uses TRBV11-2 and TRBJ2-2; no clear D. The germline V gene has CDR1 SGHAT and CDR2 FQNNGV. This CDR3 region has 13 residues. In DNA, the CDR3 is TGTACCAGCAGCAAGGACCCAAGCGGGGAGCTGTTTTTT. Translated, it gives CTSSKDPSGELFF. Drawing the rest from reference TRBV11-2 and TRBJ2-2, the complete variable domain is EAGVAQSPRYKIIEKRQSVAFWCNPISGHATLYWYQQILGQGPKLLIQFQNNGVVDDSQLPKDRFSAERLKGVDSTLKIQPAKLEDSAVYLCTSSKDPSGELFFGEGSRLTVL.

On this clonotype: Germline is not matched at one junction end, which may reflect a read error. This rearrangement joins TRBV4-1 to TRBJ2-7; D uncertain. Germline assignment: CDR1 MGHRA and CDR2 YSYEKL. The CDR3 spans 14 residues. The CDR3 protein is CASNQVTVMAEQYF. The CDR3 nucleotides read TGCGCCAGCAACCAAGTTACGGTGATGGCCGAGCAGTACTTC.

The rearrangement links TRBV11-1 to TRBJ2-1; 7 bases are shared with TRBD1. The CDR3 length is 14 residues. Germline V gives CDR1 SGHAT, CDR2 FQDESV (reference sequence). CDR3 region: CDSSLRGGRYGQFF. CDR3 bases: TGTGATAGCAGTTTAAGAGGGGGCCGGTATGGGCAGTTCTTC.

The V gene is TRBV24-1, the J gene TRBJ1-1, with D unclear. V was cut by 8 bases and J by 1 base, with 10 bases left in between. Germline V gene data show CDR1 as KGHDR and CDR2 as SFDVKD. The CDR3 is 13 amino acids. Written as DNA, the CDR3 is TGTGCCACCATAGATACGGAGAACACTGAAGCTTTCTTT. Its translation is CATIDTENTEAFF.

By share, this clonotype counts as medium-sized. The J gene is TRBJ2-4, the V gene TRBV6-6; 7 nucleotides agree with TRBD2. The CDR3 runs 16 residues. Germline loops: CDR1 MNHNY, CDR2 SVGAGI (reference sequence). V lost 5 bases and J lost 6; bases outside the gene matches: 13. For the CDR3, the DNA is TGTGCCAGCAGTCCCGGGGAGGGGAAGTTTAGAAACATTCAGTACTTC. It is translated as CASSPGEGKFRNIQYF.

Note on this clonotype: A junction end diverges from the germline sequence, so it may reflect a read error. This chain connects TRBV20-1 to TRBJ2-5; tentatively, D is TRBD2 (5 bases). This CDR3 has 15 amino acids. The V gene's germline CDR1 is DFQATT and CDR2 SNEGSKA (reference sequence). Here the CDR3 DNA reads TGCAGTGCTAGATCACCCAGCGGCGGGCAAGGGACCCAGTACTTC. Translating gives CSARSPSGGQGTQYF.

As to this clonotype: A junction boundary mismatches the germline segment, possibly from a read error. The J gene is TRBJ2-1, the V gene TRBV6-2 or TRBV6-3; TRBD1 matches 7 bases. The CDR3 has 15 residues. Germline loops: CDR1 MNHEY, CDR2 SVGEGT. CDR3 amino acids: CASSPRDSSYHEQFF. Here the CDR3 DNA reads TGTGCCAGCAGCCCCCGGGACAGTTCCTACCATGAGCAGTTCTTC.

This clonotype was counted once. One junction end disagrees with the germline gene, perhaps due to a read error. CDR3 nucleotides: TGTGTCAGCAGTTTGTATGGCGAAGAAAAACTGTTTTTT. Translation: CVSSLYGEEKLFF. The rearrangement uses TRBV12-3 or TRBV12-4 and TRBJ1-4; D not resolved. The CDR3 totals 13 residues.

Comment on this clonotype: Mismatch with germline at one junction end may stem from a read error. The rearrangement links TRBV4-1 to TRBJ1-4; 7 bases agree with TRBD1. CDR3 size: 14 residues. Germline V gene sequence: CDR1 MGHRA, CDR2 YSYEKL. CDR3 residues: CASSHGQANEKLFF. Written as DNA, the CDR3 is TGCGCCAGTAGCCATGGACAGGCGAATGAAAAACTGTTTTTT.

This clonotype was picked up a small number of times. A junction boundary mismatches the germline segment, possibly from a read error. The chain combines TRBV12-3 or TRBV12-4 with TRBJ2-2; 7 bases are a match to TRBD1. The CDR3 is 16 amino acids. The CDR3 region has the DNA TGTGCCAGCAGATTAGAGACAGGGACAAACACCGGGGAACTGTTTTTT. As protein: CASRLETGTNTGELFF.

Of note for this clonotype: An end of the junction differs from the germline gene, which may be a read error. V is TRBV28 and J is TRBJ2-7, with a possible D match to TRBD2 (7 bases). Germline assignment: CDR1 MDHEN and CDR2 SYDVKM. CDR3 length equals 15 residues. The CDR3 bases are TGTGCCAGCAGTACCCCGGGACGGGGGGCCCACGAGCAGTGCTTC. This codes for CASSTPGRGAHEQCF.

With regard to this clonotype: Mismatch with germline at one junction end may stem from a read error. V usage is TRBV10-3 and J usage is TRBJ1-1; D is uncertain. Germline values: CDR1 ENHRY, CDR2 SYGVKD. The CDR3 sequence is 15 residues long. CDR3 region: CAIGKGRGMNTEAIF. For the CDR3, the DNA is TGTGCCATCGGTAAGGGAAGAGGTATGAACACTGAAGCTATCTTT.

In regard to this clonotype: The junction and the germline gene differ at one end; a read error may be behind it. The gene calls are TRBV11-2 and TRBJ2-3, with a possible D match to TRBD2 (5 bases). Germline-derived CDR1 and CDR2 are SGHAT and FQNNGV. The CDR3 is 13 residues long. The CDR3 reads CASSLGSEDTRCF. Here the CDR3 DNA reads TGTGCCAGCAGCTTAGGATCGGAGGATACGCGGTGTTTT.

The chain recombines TRBV12-3 or TRBV12-4 with TRBJ1-1; no clear D. The CDR3 has 14 residues. The V end was cut by 7 bases, the J end by 1 base, with 13 bases between. CDR3 nucleotide sequence: TGTGCCAGCAACTTGGGCCACAAGAACACTGAAGCTTTCTTT. Protein sequence: CASNLGHKNTEAFF.